This T cell receptor beta chain was found in a study of hypomethylating agent response in myelodysplastic syndrome. Each sample had around 380 ng DNA, as two 200 ng replicates, at survey resolution. Produced via immunoSEQ multiplex PCR; TCRdb's table is partial and in-frame only. The data show around 4,400 clones, about 80% seen once. This CDR3 has 15 amino acids. The ends were cut back, 5 bases at V and 1 base at J, with 12 bases in the middle. Germline V gene lookup returns CDR1 MNHEY and CDR2 SMNVEV (reference sequence). In regard to this clone: Its antigen remains unknown.

Overall study findings and caveats: No significant post-treatment change in richness, rarefaction diversity or clonality, across all patients or response groups. Analysis covered a small cohort of just roughly ten patients.

The sample consisted of bone marrow, taken before or after starting hypomethylating agent treatment for myelodysplastic syndrome (not recorded which). The chain carries TRBV27 and TRBJ2-1; the D gene could be TRBD1 or TRBD2 (5 bases each). The clonotype comes from a human donor with myelodysplastic syndrome. The CDR3 here is CASSPGTSSYNEQFF. DNA of the CDR3: TGTGCCAGCAGTCCCGGGACGTCTTCCTACAATGAGCAGTTCTTC.